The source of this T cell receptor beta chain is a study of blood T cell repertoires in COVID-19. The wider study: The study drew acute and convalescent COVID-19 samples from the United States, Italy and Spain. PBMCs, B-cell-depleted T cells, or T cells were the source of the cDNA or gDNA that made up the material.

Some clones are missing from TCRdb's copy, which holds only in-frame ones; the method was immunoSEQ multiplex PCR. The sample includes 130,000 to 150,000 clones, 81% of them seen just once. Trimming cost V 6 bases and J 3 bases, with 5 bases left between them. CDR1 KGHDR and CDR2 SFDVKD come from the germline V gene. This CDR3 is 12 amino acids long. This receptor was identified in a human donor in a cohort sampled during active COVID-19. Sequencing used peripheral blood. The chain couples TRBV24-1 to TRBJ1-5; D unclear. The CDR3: CATSQDNQPQHF. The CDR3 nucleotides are TGTGCCACCAGTCAGGACAATCAGCCCCAGCATTTT.